The 2 T cell receptor beta chains reported below all come from one sample, sequenced in a study of blood T cell repertoires in COVID-19. The assay was immunoSEQ multiplex PCR, and TCRdb's table has in-frame clones only and misses some. Seen here are some 340,000 clones, 85% observed once, and the top ten hold approximately 3.7%. The specimen was peripheral blood. All receptors derive from a woman aged 18-29 years with acute or convalescent COVID-19.

The chain carries TRBV5-1 and TRBJ1-2, with D possibly TRBD1 on 5 matching bases. Germline lookup yields CDR1 SGHRS and CDR2 YFSETQ. The CDR3 has 15 amino acids. Between the trimmed V and J ends, which lost 0 bases and 2 bases, there was a span of 11 bases. CDR3 sequence: CASSLGTGPNYGYTF. In DNA form, the CDR3 reads TGCGCCAGCAGCTTGGGAACAGGTCCGAACTATGGCTACACCTTC.

This chain uses TRBV11-2 with TRBJ2-7; D gene unclear. The CDR3 spans 12 residues. CDR1 is SGHAT and CDR2 is FQNNGV in the germline V gene. V lost 5 bases to trimming and J lost 6 bases, with 11 bases between them. This chain's CDR3 is CASSHGSIEQYF. In DNA, the CDR3 is TGTGCCAGCAGCCACGGTTCAATCGAGCAGTACTTC.